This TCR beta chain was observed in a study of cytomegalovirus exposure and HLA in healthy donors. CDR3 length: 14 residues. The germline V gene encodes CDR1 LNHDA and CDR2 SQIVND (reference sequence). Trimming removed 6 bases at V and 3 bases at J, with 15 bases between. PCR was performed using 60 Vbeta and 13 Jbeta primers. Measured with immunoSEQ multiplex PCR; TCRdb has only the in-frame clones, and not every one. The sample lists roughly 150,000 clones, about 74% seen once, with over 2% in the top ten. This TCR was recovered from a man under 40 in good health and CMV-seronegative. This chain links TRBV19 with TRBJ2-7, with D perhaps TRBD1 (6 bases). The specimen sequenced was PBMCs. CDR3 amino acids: CASSLTGRNYEQYF. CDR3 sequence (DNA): TGTGCCAGTAGCCTGACAGGTCGTAACTACGAGCAGTACTTC.